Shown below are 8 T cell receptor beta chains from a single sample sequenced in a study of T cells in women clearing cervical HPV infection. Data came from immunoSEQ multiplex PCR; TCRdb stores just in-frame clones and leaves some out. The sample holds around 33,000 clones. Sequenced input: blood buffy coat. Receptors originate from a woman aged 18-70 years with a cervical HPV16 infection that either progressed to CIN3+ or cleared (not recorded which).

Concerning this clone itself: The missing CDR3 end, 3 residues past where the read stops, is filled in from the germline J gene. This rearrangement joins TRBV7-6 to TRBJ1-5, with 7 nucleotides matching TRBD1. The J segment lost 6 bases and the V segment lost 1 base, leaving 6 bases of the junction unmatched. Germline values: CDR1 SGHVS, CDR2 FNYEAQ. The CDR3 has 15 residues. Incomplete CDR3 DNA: TGTGCCAGCAGCTTAGAGGGGGCGCGGGGTCAGCCC. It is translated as CASSLEGARGQP. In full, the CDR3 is CASSLEGARGQPQHF.

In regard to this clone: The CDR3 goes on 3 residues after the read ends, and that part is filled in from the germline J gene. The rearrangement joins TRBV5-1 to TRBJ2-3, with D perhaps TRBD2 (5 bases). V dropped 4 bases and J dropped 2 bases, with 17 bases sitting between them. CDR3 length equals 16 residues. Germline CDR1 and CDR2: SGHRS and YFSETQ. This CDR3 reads CASSRTRLKLTDTQYF. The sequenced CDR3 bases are TGCGCCAGCAGCCGAACTAGGCTAAAACTCACAGATACG.

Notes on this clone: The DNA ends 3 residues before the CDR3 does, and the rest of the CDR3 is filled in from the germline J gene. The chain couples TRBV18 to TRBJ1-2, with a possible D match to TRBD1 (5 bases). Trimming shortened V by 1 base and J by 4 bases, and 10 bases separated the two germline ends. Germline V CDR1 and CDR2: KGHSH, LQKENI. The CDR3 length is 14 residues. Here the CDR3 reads CASSPQQESYGYTF. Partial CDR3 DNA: TGTGCCAGCTCACCACAACAGGAAAGCTATGGC.

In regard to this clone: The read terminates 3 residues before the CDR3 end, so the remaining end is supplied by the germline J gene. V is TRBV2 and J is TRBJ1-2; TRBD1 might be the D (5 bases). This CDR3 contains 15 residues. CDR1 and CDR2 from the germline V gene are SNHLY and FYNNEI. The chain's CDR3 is CASIRGTSGAYDYTF. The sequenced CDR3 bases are TGTGCCAGCATTCGGGGGACTAGCGGAGCCTACGAC.

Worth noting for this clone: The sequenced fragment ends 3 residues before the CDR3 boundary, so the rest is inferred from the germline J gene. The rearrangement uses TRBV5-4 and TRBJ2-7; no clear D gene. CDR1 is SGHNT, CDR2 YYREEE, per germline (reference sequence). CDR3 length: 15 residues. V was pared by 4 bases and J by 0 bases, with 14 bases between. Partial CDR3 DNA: TGTGCCAGCAGCGCCAGGAATTTCCCCTCCTACGAG. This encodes CASSARNFPSYE. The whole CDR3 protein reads CASSARNFPSYEQYF.

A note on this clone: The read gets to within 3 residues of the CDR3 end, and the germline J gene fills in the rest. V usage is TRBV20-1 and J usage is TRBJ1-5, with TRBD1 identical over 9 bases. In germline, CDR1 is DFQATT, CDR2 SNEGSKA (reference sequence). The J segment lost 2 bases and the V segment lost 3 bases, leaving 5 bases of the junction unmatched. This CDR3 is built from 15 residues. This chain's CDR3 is CSASTTGGGNQPQHF. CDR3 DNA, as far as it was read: TGCAGTGCTAGCACAACAGGGGGCGGCAATCAGCCC.

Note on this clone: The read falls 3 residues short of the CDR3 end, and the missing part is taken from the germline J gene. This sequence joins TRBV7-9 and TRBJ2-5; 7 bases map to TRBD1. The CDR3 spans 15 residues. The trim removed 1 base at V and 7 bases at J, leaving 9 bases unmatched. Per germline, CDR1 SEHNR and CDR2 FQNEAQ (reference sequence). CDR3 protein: CASSLVQGVGGTQYF. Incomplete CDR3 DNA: TGTGCCAGCAGCTTAGTGCAGGGGGTAGGTGGGACC.

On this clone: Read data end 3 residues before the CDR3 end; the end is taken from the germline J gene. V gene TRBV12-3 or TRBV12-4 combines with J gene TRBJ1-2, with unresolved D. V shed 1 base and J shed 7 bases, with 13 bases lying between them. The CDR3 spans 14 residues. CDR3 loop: CASSLGQASGGYTF. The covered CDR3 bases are TGTGCCAGCAGTTTAGGGCAGGCCTCTGGTGGC.